This T cell receptor beta chain was observed in a study of blood T cell repertoires in COVID-19. Overall study context: Specimens from acute and convalescent COVID-19 originated in the United States, Italy and Spain. Nucleic acid was either cDNA or gDNA, and it came from T cells, B-cell-depleted T cells, or PBMCs.

Sequenced by immunoSEQ multiplex PCR; TCRdb stores in-frame clones only, minus some. The table records 270,000 or so clones, about nine tenths of them present only once. Participants came from fewer than 25 US areas, aged roughly 18 to 95 years. This clonotype originated in a woman between 25 and 40 years old with acute COVID-19. Sequencing was done on a sample of PBMCs or T cells enriched from blood (not recorded which).

This chain's CDR3 is CATREGTAGELFF. CDR3 sequence (DNA): TGTGCCACCAGGGAGGGAACGGCCGGGGAGCTGTTTTTT. The V and J genes are TRBV24-1 and TRBJ2-2, with TRBD2 as a possible D gene (6 bases). The V gene's germline CDR1 is KGHDR and CDR2 SFDVKD. This CDR3 is built from 13 residues. V was clipped by 7 bases and J by 6 bases, with 11 bases between them.